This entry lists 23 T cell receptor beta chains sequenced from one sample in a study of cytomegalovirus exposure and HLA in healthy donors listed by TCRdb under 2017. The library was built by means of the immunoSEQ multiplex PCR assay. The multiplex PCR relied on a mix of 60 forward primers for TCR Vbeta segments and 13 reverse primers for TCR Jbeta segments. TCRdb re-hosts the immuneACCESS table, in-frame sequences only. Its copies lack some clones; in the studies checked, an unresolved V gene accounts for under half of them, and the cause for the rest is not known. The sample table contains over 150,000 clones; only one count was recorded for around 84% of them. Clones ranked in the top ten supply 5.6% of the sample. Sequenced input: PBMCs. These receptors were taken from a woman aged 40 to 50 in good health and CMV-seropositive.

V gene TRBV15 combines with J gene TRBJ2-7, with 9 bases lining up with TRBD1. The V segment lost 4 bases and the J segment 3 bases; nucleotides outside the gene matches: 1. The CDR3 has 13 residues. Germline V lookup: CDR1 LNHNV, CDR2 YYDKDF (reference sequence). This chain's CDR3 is CATSKGQGYEQYF. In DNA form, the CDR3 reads TGTGCCACCAGCAAGGGACAGGGCTACGAGCAGTACTTC.

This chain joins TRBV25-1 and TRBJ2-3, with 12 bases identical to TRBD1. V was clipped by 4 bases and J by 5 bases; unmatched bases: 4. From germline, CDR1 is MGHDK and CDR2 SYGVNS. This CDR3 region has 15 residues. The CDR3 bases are TGTGCCAGCAGTGGGGACAGGGGGCATGGAGATACGCAGTATTTT. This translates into CASSGDRGHGDTQYF.

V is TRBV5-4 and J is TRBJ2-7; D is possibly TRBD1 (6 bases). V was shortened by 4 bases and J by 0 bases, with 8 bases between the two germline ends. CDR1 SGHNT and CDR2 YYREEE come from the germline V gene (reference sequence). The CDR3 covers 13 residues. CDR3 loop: CASSPQGSYEQYF. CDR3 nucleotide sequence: TGTGCCAGCAGCCCACAGGGCTCCTACGAGCAGTACTTC.

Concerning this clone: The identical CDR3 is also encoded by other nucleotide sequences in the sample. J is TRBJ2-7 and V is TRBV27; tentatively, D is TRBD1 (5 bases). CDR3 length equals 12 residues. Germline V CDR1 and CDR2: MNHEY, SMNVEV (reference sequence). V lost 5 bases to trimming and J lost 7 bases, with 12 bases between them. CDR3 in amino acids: CASSLRGGEQYF. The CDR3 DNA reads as TGTGCCAGCAGTCTTAGGGGTGGTGAGCAGTACTTC.

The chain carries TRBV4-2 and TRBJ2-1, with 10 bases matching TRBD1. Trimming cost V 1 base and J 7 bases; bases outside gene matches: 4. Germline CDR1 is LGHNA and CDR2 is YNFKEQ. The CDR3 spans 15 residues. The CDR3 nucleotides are TGTGCCAGCAGCCAAGTTTGGGACAGGGGTAATGAGCAGTTCTTC. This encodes CASSQVWDRGNEQFF.

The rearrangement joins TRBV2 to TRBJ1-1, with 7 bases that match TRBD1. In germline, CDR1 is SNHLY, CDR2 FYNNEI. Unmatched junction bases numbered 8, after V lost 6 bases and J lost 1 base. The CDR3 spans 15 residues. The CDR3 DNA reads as TGTGCCAGCAGGCGGTCAGGGGGGTGGAACACTGAAGCTTTCTTT. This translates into CASRRSGGWNTEAFF.

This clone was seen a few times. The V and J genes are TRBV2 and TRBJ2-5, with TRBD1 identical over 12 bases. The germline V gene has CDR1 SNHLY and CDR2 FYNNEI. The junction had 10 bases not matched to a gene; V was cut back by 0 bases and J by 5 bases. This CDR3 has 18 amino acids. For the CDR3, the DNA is TGTGCCAGCAGTGAAGCCGGCGGGGGGACAGGGGGCACCGAGACCCAGTACTTC. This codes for CASSEAGGGTGGTETQYF. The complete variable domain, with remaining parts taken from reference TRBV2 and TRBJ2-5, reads EPEVTQTPSHQVTQMGQEVILRCVPISNHLYFYWYRQILGQKVEFLVSFYNNEISEKSEIFDDQFSVERPDGSNFTLKIRSTKLEDSAMYFCASSEAGGGTGGTETQYFGPGTRLLVL.

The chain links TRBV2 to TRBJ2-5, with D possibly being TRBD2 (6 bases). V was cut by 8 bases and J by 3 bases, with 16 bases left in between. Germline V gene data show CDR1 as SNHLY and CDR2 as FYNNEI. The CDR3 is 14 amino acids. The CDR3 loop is CASGRRVGEETQYF. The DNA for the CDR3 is TGTGCCAGCGGACGGAGGGTGGGCGAAGAGACCCAGTACTTC.

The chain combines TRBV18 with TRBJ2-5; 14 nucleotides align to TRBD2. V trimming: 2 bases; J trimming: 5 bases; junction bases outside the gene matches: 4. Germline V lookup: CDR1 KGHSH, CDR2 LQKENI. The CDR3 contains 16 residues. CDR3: CASSPTGTSGSETQYF. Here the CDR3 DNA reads TGTGCCAGCTCACCAACCGGGACTAGCGGGAGTGAGACCCAGTACTTC.

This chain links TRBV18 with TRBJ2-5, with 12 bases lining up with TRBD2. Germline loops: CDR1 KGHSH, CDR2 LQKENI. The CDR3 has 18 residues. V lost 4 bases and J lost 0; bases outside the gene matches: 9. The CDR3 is CASSRSGLAGRYQETQYF. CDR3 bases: TGTGCCAGCTCACGGTCGGGACTAGCGGGCAGATACCAAGAGACCCAGTACTTC.

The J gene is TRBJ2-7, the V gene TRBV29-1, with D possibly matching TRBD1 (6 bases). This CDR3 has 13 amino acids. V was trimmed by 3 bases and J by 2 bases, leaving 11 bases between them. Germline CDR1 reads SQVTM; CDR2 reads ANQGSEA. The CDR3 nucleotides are TGCAGCGTTGAGGGAACAGGGACCTACGAGCAGTACTTC. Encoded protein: CSVEGTGTYEQYF.

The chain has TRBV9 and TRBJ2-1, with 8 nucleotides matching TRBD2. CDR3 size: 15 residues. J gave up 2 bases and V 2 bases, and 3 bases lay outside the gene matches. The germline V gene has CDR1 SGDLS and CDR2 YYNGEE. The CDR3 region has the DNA TGTGCCAGCAGCGTTAGCGGGACCACCTACAATGAGCAGTTCTTC. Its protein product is CASSVSGTTYNEQFF. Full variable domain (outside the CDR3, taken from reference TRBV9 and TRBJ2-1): DSGVTQTPKHLITATGQRVTLRCSPRSGDLSVYWYQQSLDQGLQFLIQYYNGEERAKGNILERFSAQQFPDLHSELNLSSLELGDSALYFCASSVSGTTYNEQFFGPGTRLTVL.

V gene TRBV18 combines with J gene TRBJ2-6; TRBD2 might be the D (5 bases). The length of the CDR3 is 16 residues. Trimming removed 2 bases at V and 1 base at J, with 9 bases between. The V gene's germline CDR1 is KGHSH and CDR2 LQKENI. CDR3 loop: CASSPRRGSGANVLTF. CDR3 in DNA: TGTGCCAGCTCACCAAGGAGAGGGTCTGGGGCCAACGTCCTGACTTTC.

The CDR3 here is CASSVVGSETGGASNQPQHF. For the CDR3, the DNA is TGTGCCAGCAGCGTAGTGGGGTCGGAGACAGGGGGCGCAAGCAATCAGCCCCAGCATTTT. The rearrangement joins TRBV9 to TRBJ1-5; TRBD1 agrees at 10 bases. The CDR3 totals 20 residues. V was pared by 0 bases and J by 1 base, with 13 bases of the junction left unmatched. The germline CDR1 and CDR2 sequences are SGDLS and YYNGEE.

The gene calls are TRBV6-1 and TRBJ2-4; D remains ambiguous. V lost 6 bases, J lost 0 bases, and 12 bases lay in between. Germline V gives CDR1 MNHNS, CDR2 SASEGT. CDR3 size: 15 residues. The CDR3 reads CASRIPLEAKNIQYF. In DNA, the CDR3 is TGTGCCAGCAGGATCCCTCTAGAAGCCAAAAACATTCAGTACTTC.

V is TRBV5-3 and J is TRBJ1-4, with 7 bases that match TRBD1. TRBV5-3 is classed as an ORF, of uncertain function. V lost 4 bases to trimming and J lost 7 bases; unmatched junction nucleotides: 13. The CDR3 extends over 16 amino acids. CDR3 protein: CARSLGTAKLGEKLFF. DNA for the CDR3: TGTGCCAGAAGCCTCGGGACAGCGAAATTAGGTGAAAAACTGTTTTTT.

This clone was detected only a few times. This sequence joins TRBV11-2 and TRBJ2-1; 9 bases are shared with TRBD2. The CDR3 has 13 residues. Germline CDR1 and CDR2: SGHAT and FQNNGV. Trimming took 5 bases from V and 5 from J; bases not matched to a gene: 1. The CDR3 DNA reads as TGTGCCAGCAGCATAGCGGGAGACAATGAGCAGTTCTTC. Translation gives CASSIAGDNEQFF.

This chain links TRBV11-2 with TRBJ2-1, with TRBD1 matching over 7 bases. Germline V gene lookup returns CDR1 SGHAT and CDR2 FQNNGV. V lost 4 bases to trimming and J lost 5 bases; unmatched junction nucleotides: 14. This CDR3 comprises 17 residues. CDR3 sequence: CASSYEQGILLDNEQFF. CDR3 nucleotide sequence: TGTGCCAGCAGCTACGAACAGGGGATCCTCTTGGACAATGAGCAGTTCTTC.

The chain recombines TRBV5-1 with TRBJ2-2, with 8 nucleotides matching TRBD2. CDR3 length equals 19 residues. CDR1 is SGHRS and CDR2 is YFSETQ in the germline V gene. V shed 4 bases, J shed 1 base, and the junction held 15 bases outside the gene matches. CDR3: CASSLRGGGPSGNTGELFF. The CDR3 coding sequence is TGCGCCAGCAGCCTCCGCGGCGGGGGGCCCTCCGGGAACACCGGGGAGCTGTTTTTT.

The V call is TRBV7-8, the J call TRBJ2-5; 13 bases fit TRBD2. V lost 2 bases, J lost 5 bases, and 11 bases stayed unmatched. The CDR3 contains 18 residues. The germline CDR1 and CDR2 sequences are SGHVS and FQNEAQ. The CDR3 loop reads CASSLRTSGSQTRETQYF. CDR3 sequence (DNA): TGTGCCAGCAGCTTAAGGACTAGCGGGAGTCAGACGCGGGAGACCCAGTACTTC.

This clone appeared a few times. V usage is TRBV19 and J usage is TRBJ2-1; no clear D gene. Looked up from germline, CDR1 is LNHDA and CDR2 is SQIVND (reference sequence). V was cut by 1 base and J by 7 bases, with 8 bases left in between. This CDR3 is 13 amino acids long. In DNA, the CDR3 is TGTGCCAGTAGTATAGCCTCTCCGAATGAGCAGTTCTTC. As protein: CASSIASPNEQFF.

CDR3 sequence (DNA): TGCGCCAGCAGCTTTACCTCGGACGGCGGGTTAGGGGAGACCCAGTACTTC. Encoded protein: CASSFTSDGGLGETQYF. The V gene is TRBV5-1, the J gene TRBJ2-5; TRBD2 is a possible D gene (5 bases). The V end was cut by 2 bases, the J end by 5 bases, with 22 bases between. CDR1 and CDR2 (germline): SGHRS, YFSETQ. The CDR3 loop spans 17 amino acids. The full variable domain, completed using reference TRBV5-1 and TRBJ2-5, is KAGVTQTPRYLIKTRGQQVTLSCSPISGHRSVSWYQQTPGQGLQFLFEYFSETQRNKGNFPGRFSGRQFSNSRSEMNVSTLELGDSALYLCASSFTSDGGLGETQYFGPGTRLLVL.

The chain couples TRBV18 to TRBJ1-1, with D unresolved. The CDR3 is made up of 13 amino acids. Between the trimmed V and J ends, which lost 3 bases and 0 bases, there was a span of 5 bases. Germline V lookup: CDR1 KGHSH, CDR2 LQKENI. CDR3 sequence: CASSPNLNTEAFF. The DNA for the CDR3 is TGTGCCAGCTCACCTAACTTGAACACTGAAGCTTTCTTT.